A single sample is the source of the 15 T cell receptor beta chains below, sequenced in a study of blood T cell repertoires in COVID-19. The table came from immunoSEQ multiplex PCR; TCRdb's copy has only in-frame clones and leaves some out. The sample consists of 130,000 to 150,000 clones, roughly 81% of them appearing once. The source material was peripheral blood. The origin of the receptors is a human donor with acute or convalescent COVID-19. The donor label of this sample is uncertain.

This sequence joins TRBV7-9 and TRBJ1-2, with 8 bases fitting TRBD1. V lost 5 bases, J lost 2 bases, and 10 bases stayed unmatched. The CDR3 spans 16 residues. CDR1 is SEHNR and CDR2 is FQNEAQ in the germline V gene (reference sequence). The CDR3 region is CASSRAPQGANYGYTF. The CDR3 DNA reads TGTGCCAGCAGCAGGGCCCCCCAGGGGGCGAACTATGGCTACACCTTC.

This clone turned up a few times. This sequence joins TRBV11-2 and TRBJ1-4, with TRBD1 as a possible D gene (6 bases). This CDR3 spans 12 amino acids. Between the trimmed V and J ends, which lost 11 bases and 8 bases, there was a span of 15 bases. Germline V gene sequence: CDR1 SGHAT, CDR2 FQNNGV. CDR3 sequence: CAAVGGYEKLFF. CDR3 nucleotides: TGTGCCGCTGTAGGGGGATACGAAAAACTGTTTTTT.

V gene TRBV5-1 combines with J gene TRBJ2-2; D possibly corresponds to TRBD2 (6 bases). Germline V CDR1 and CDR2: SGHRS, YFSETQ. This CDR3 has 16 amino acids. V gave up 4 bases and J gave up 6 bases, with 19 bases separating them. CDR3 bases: TGCGCCAGCAGCCCGGGCTGGGACTCGGGACCCGGGGAGCTGTTTTTT. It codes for CASSPGWDSGPGELFF.

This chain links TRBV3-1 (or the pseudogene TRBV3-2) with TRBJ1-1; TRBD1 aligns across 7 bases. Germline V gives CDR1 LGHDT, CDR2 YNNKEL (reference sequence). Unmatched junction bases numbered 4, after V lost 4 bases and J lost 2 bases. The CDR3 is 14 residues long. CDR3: CASSLQGPNTEAFF. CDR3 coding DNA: TGTGCCAGCAGCCTACAGGGGCCTAACACTGAAGCTTTCTTT.

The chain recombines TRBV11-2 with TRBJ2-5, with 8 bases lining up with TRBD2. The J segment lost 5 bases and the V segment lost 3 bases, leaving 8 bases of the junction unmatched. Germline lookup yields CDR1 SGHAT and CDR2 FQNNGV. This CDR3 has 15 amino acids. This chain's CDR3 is CASSFLGLGGETQYF. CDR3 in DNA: TGTGCCAGCAGCTTCTTGGGACTAGGGGGGGAGACCCAGTACTTC.

The CDR3 region is CASSLRTGIAFF. For the CDR3, the DNA is TGTGCCAGCAGCTTACGGACAGGGATAGCTTTCTTT. This chain uses TRBV7-9 with TRBJ1-1; 8 bases agree with TRBD1. V lost 2 bases, J lost 10 bases, and 3 bases stayed unmatched. Germline CDR1 is SEHNR and CDR2 is FQNEAQ (reference sequence). The CDR3 totals 12 residues.

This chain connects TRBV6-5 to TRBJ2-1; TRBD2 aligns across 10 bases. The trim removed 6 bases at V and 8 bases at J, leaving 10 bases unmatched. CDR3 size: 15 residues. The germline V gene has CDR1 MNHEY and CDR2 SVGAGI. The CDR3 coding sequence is TGTGCCAGCAGGATGAGCGGGGGGGCCAAATATGAGCAGTTCTTC. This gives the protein CASRMSGGAKYEQFF.

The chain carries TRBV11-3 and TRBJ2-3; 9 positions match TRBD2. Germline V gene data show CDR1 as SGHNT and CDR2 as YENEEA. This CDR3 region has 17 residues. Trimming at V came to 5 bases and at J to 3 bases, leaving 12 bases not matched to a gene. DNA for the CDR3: TGTGCCAGCAGCGGCTCGGGACATAGCGGGGGAACAGATACGCAGTATTTT. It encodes CASSGSGHSGGTDTQYF.

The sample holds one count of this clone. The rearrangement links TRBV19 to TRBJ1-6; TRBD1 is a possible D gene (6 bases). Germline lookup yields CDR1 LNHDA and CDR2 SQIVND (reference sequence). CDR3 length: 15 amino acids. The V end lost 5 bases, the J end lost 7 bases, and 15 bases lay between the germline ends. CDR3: CASSPGGGLNSPLHF. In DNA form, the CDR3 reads TGTGCCAGTAGTCCCGGGGGGGGGCTGAATTCACCCCTCCACTTT.

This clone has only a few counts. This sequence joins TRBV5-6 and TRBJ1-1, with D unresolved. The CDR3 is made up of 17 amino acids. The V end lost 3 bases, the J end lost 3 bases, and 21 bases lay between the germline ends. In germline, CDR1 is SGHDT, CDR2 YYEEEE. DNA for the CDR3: TGTGCCAGCAGCTCTTTGTGGAGGGTAGGGTCAGACACTGAAGCTTTCTTT. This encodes CASSSLWRVGSDTEAFF. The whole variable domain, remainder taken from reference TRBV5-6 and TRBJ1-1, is DAGVTQSPTHLIKTRGQQVTLRCSPKSGHDTVSWYQQALGQGPQFIFQYYEEEERQRGNFPDRFSGHQFPNYSSELNVNALLLGDSALYLCASSSLWRVGSDTEAFFGQGTRLTVV.

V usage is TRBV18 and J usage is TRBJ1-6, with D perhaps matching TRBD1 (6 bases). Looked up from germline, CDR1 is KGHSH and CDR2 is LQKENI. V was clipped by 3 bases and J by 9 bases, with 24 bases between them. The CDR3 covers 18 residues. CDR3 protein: CASSPLEQGRAAVSPLHF. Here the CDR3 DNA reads TGTGCCAGCTCACCCCTCGAACAGGGAAGGGCGGCGGTTTCACCCCTCCACTTT.

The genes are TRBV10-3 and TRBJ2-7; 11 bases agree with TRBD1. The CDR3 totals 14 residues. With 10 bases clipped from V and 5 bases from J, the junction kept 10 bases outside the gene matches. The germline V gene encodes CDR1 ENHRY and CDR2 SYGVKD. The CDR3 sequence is CATVLDRGRNEQYF. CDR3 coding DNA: TGTGCCACGGTACTGGACAGGGGGCGTAACGAGCAGTACTTC.

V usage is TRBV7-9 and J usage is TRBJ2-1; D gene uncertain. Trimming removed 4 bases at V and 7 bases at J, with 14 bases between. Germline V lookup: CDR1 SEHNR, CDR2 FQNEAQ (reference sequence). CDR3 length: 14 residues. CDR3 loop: CASSSAFRQNEQFF. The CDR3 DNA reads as TGTGCCAGCAGCTCCGCATTCCGCCAGAATGAGCAGTTCTTC.

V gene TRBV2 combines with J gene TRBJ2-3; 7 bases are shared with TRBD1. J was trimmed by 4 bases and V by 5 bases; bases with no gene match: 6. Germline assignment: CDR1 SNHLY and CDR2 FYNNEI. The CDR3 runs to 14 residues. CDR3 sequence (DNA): TGTGCCAGCAGTAGACAGGGCATGGCAGATACGCAGTATTTT. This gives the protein CASSRQGMADTQYF.

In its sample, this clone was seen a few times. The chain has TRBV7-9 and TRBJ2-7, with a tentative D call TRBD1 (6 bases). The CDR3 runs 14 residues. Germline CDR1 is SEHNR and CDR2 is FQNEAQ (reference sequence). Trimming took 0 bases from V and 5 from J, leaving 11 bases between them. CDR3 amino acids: CASSLARGWHEQYV. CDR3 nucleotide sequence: TGTGCCAGCAGCTTAGCGAGGGGGTGGCACGAGCAGTACGTC.